This T cell receptor beta chain was observed in a study of blood T cell repertoires in COVID-19. The protocol was immunoSEQ multiplex PCR, while the TCRdb copy is restricted to in-frame clones and leaves out a portion. Of around 300,000 clones listed, roughly 87% are singletons. Germline V gene data show CDR1 as SGHNT and CDR2 as YENEEA. V dropped 1 base and J dropped 1 base, with 4 bases sitting between them. The CDR3 has 13 residues. The chain combines TRBV11-3 with TRBJ1-1; D remains ambiguous. The sample taken for sequencing was peripheral blood. The sequence came from a man aged 18 to 29 with active or convalescent COVID-19. The CDR3 DNA follows: TGTGCCAGCAGCTTAGGAGGGAACACTGAAGCTTTCTTT. Its translation is CASSLGGNTEAFF.